The clone carrying this T cell receptor beta chain came up many times. The sample originates from a study of early T cells in non-severe SARS-CoV-2 infection. TCRdb reprocessed the 5' RACE reads with MiXCR, giving one entry per CDR3 protein. The table has more than 25,000 distinct CDR3 sequences, about 2.9% seen once. Trimming took off 3 bases at V and 4 bases at J, with 15 bases between the two ends. The germline V gene has CDR1 LNHDA and CDR2 SQIVND (reference sequence). This CDR3 has 16 residues. The chain employs TRBV19 and TRBJ1-4; D gene unclear. The TCR originated in an adult who was a healthcare worker with PCR-confirmed SARS-CoV-2 infection or an uninfected control (not recorded which). Sequenced sample: whole blood. The chain's CDR3 is CASSIGELHNNEKLFF. The CDR3 DNA reads as TGTGCCAGTAGTATCGGCGAACTCCATAATAATGAAAAACTGTTTTTT.